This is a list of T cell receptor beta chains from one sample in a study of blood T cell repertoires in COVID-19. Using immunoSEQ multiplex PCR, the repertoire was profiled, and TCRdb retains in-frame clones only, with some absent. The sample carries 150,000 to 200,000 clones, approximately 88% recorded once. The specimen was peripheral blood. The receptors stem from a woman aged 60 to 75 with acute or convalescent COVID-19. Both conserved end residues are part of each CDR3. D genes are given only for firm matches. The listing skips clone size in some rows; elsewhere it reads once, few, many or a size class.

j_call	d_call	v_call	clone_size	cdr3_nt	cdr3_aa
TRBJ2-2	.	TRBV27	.	TGTGCCAGCAGTTTTGGGGGGGGGCCGGTCGGGGAGCTGTTTTTT	CASSFGGGPVGELFF
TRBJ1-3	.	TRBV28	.	TGTGCCAGCAGTCCCACAGGGTTAGCTGGAAACACCATATATTTT	CASSPTGLAGNTIYF
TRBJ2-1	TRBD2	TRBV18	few	TGTGCCAGCTCAGAGGGGACTAGCGGGGGTTTGAATGAGCAGTTCTTC	CASSEGTSGGLNEQFF
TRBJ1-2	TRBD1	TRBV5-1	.	TGCGCCAGCAGCTACGGGACAGGGGAATGGAATGGCTACACCTTC	CASSYGTGEWNGYTF
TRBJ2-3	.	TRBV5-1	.	TGCGCCAGCAGCACCCGGGACACCTCCACAGATACGCAGTATTTT	CASSTRDTSTDTQYF
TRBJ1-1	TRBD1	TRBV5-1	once	TGCGCCAGCAGCTTACAGGGGGCCGTTGGTAACACTGAAGCTTTCTTT	CASSLQGAVGNTEAFF
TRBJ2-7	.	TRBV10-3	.	TGTGCCATCAGTGACAGTTTCGAGCAGTACTTC	CAISDSFEQYF
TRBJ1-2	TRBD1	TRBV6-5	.	TGTGCCAGCAGTACCACAGGGGGTAGGGGCTATGGCTACACCTTC	CASSTTGGRGYGYTF
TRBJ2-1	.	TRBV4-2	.	TGTGCCAGCAGCCAAGGTTACGGGGAGCTCGCCTACAATGAGCAGTTCTTC	CASSQGYGELAYNEQFF
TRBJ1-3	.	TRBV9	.	TGTGCCAGCAGCGGCAGTCAGGGTTTGGGGGGAACCTCCGGAAACACCATATATTTT	CASSGSQGLGGTSGNTIYF
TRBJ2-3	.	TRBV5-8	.	TGTGCCAGCAGCTTGGGATACCACATGGGCACAGATACGCAGTATTTT	CASSLGYHMGTDTQYF
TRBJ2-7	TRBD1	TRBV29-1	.	TGCAGCGTTGCGGGACAGGCCTCCTACGAGCAGTACTTC	CSVAGQASYEQYF
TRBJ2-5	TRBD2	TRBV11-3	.	TGTGCCAGCAGCCCCGGGACTAGCGGGGGAGAAGAGACCCAGTACTTC	CASSPGTSGGEETQYF
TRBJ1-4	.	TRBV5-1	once	TGCGCCAGCAGCTTGGTCGCAGCTAATGAAAAACTGTTTTTT	CASSLVAANEKLFF
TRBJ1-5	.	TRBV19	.	TGTGCCAGTACCCCAGCGAACAGCGGCACGAATCAGCCCCAGCATTTT	CASTPANSGTNQPQHF
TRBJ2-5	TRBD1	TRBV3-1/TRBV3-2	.	TGTGCCAGCAGCCAAGAAGGGACAGGGCAGCAAGAGACCCAGTACTTC	CASSQEGTGQQETQYF
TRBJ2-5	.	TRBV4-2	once	TGTGCCAGCAGCCAAGATTGGGGCTTAGAGACCCAGTACTTC	CASSQDWGLETQYF
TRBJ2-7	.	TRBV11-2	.	TGTGCCAGCAGCTTAGATCGGGCAGGGGGGAACGAGCAGTACTTC	CASSLDRAGGNEQYF
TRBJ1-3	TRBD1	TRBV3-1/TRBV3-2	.	TGTGCCAGCAGCCTGAGGGACAGGGGAAACACCATATATTTT	CASSLRDRGNTIYF
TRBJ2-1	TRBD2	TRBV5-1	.	TGCGCCAGCAGCTTGGAGGGAGGGACTTACCATGAGCAGTTCTTC	CASSLEGGTYHEQFF
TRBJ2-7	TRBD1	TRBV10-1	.	TGCGCCAGCAGTGACCCGGGGACAGGCGACGAGCAGTACTTC	CASSDPGTGDEQYF
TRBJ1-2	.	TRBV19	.	TGTGCCAGTAGTATAGGACAGACCTATGGCTACACCTTC	CASSIGQTYGYTF
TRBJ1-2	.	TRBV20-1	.	TGCAGTGCTAGTACGGGGGGCTTGTACACCTTC	CSASTGGLYTF
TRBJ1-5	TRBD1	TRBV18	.	TGTGCCAGCTCACCCGGACAGGGCGGTCAGCCCCAGCATTTT	CASSPGQGGQPQHF
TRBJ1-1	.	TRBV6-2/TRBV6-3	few	TGTGCCAGCAGCCACGGGACAAGGCCTTCGAACACTGAAGCTTTCTTT	CASSHGTRPSNTEAFF
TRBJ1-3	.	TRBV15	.	TGTGCCACCAGCAGCGGGATCGGGGTTGGAAACACCATATATTTT	CATSSGIGVGNTIYF
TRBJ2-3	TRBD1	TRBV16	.	TGTGCCAGCAGCCAATCCCGGACAGGGGGGGCAGATACGCAGTATTTT	CASSQSRTGGADTQYF
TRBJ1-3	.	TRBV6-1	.	TGTGCCAGCAGTGGTCCAGGAGGAAAGTCGGGAAACACCATATATTTT	CASSGPGGKSGNTIYF
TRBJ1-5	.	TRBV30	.	TGTGCCTGGAGCGGTGAGAACAGCAATCAGCCCCAGCATTTT	CAWSGENSNQPQHF
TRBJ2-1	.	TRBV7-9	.	TGTGCCAGCAGCTTAGCTTTCGTCCAGTACAATGAGCAGTTCTTC	CASSLAFVQYNEQFF
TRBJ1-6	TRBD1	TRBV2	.	TGTGCCAGCAGTGAGCCCCGTAGGCCGTCACAGGGGCCTAGTTCACCCCTCCACTTT	CASSEPRRPSQGPSSPLHF
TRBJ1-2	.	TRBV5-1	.	TGCGCCAGCAGCCGGGACAACATCAGGGATGGCTACACCTTC	CASSRDNIRDGYTF
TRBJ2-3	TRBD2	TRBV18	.	TGTGCCAGCTCACTCGGACTAGCGGGGACAGATACGCAGTATTTT	CASSLGLAGTDTQYF
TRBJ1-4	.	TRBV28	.	TGTGCCAGCAGTTCCGCCGGGGTCACTAATGAAAAACTGTTTTTT	CASSSAGVTNEKLFF